These T cell receptor beta chains were read from a single sample in a study of regulatory T cells in long-lasting Graves disease. One entry per CDR3 protein results from TCRdb running MiXCR on the multiplex PCR reads. The sample has 550,000 or so distinct CDR3 sequences, 12% seen once. The sample was also linked to a second study, of T cells in Graves' hyperthyroidism and ophthalmopathy.

Sequencing used peripheral blood mononuclear cells (PBMCs), obtained at new diagnosis, from a patient treated with antithyroid drugs. The receptors stem from a woman in her twenties or thirties with Graves disease. CDR3s include the opening cysteine and the closing phenylalanine or tryptophan. The D gene is left open where the match is weak. Expanded clones are given a class, and other clones once, few, many or no size at all.

J gene	clone size	V gene	D gene	CDR3 protein	CDR3 DNA
TRBJ2-3	NA	TRBV4-1	TRBD1	CASSRLGPGTGVPDTQYF	TGCGCCAGCAGCCGACTTGGGCCCGGGACAGGGGTACCAGATACGCAGTATTTT
TRBJ1-1	few	TRBV25-1	TRBD1	CASSEEGARTFF	TGTGCCAGCAGTGAGGAGGGGGCTCGAACTTTCTTT
TRBJ2-7	many	TRBV11-2	NA	CASSSRPVDEQYF	TGTGCCAGCAGCTCCAGACCGGTCGACGAGCAGTACTTC
TRBJ1-6	many	TRBV28	NA	CASRAGSSYNSPLHF	TGTGCCAGCAGGGCAGGGAGCTCCTATAATTCACCCCTCCACTTT
TRBJ2-5	NA	TRBV7-2	NA	CASSSYLEYPVF	TGTGCCAGCAGCAGTTATCTCGAGTACCCTGTCTTC
TRBJ2-1	few	TRBV4-2	TRBD2	CASSQARSSGSGNEQFF	TGTGCCAGCAGCCAGGCCCGTTCTAGCGGGAGCGGCAATGAGCAGTTCTTC
TRBJ2-1	few	TRBV6-2/TRBV6-3	NA	CAGSSDAYNEQFF	TGTGCCGGCAGTTCGGACGCCTACAATGAGCAGTTCTTC
TRBJ2-5	many	TRBV2	TRBD1	CASSRQGQIQETQYF	TGTGCCAGCAGTAGACAGGGCCAAATCCAAGAGACCCAGTACTTC
TRBJ2-1	NA	TRBV4-2	TRBD2	CASSPPSGDNNEQFF	TGTGCCAGCAGCCCCCCTAGCGGGGATAACAATGAGCAGTTCTTC
TRBJ2-7	many	TRBV3-1	NA	CASSPLPTTRYEQYF	TGTGCCAGCAGCCCCCTCCCAACTACTCGATACGAGCAGTACTTC
TRBJ2-5	many	TRBV6-2/TRBV6-3	TRBD2	CASSSSTSGIRKTQYF	TGTGCCAGCAGTTCCTCGACTAGCGGGATTAGAAAGACCCAGTACTTC
TRBJ2-2	many	TRBV7-2	TRBD2	CASSLPGGLAGGYTGELFF	TGTGCCAGCAGCTTACCGGGGGGACTAGCGGGAGGGTACACCGGGGAGCTGTTTTTT
TRBJ1-1	many	TRBV6-1	NA	CASSEGGVFTEAFF	TGTGCCAGCAGTGAAGGGGGAGTTTTCACTGAAGCTTTCTTT
TRBJ2-1	few	TRBV20-1	TRBD1	CSARYRDRGGGQFF	TGCAGTGCTCGATACCGGGACAGGGGAGGGGGGCAGTTCTTC
TRBJ2-5	NA	TRBV2	TRBD2	CASSRTSGSWETQYF	TGTGCCAGCAGCCGGACTAGCGGGAGTTGGGAGACCCAGTACTTC
TRBJ2-1	many	TRBV7-3	TRBD2	CASSSGTSNSVQFF	TGTGCCAGCAGCTCCGGGACTAGTAACTCGGTGCAGTTCTTC
TRBJ2-1	NA	TRBV20-1	TRBD1	CSASTGTGGYNEQFF	TGCAGTGCTTCTACCGGGACAGGGGGCTACAATGAGCAATTCTTC
TRBJ1-1	few	TRBV30	TRBD1	CAWETGAYAEAFF	TGTGCCTGGGAAACAGGGGCCTACGCTGAAGCTTTCTTT
TRBJ1-1	many	TRBV6-9	NA	CASSYSLGPNTEAFF	TGTGCCAGCAGTTACTCCCTAGGTCCGAACACTGAAGCTTTCTTT
TRBJ2-2	NA	TRBV12-3/TRBV12-4	TRBD1	CASSLTGGNTGELFF	TGTGCCAGCAGTCTGACAGGGGGGAACACCGGGGAGCTGTTTTTT
TRBJ1-5	NA	TRBV7-2	NA	CASSTFNRVGQPQHF	TGTGCCAGCAGCACCTTCAACAGGGTCGGTCAGCCCCAGCATTTT
TRBJ2-2	many	TRBV5-1	NA	CASSLGSGTHTGELFF	TGCGCCAGCAGCTTGGGAAGTGGGACTCACACCGGGGAGCTGTTTTTT
TRBJ2-3	few	TRBV7-9	NA	CASSPHFSQDTDTQYF	TGTGCCAGCAGCCCCCACTTTTCGCAGGACACAGATACGCAGTATTTT
TRBJ1-6	many	TRBV18	NA	CASSLFGDNSPLHF	TGTGCCAGCTCTCTTTTTGGGGATAATTCACCCCTCCACTTT
TRBJ2-7	few	TRBV19	TRBD1	CASSHATGGYEQYF	TGTGCCAGTAGTCACGCTACAGGGGGCTACGAGCAGTACTTC
TRBJ2-3	many	TRBV7-2	TRBD1	CASSPRDRLSTDTQYF	TGTGCCAGCAGCCCCCGGGACAGGCTGAGCACAGATACGCAGTATTTT
TRBJ1-2	NA	TRBV5-1	NA	CVSSLDNPRNYGYTF	TGCGTCAGCAGCTTGGACAACCCGAGGAACTATGGCTACACCTTC
TRBJ2-7	many	TRBV11-2	TRBD2	CASSLEGAGGTYEQYF	TGTGCCAGCAGCTTAGAAGGGGCGGGAGGTACCTACGAGCAGTACTTC
TRBJ1-5	many	TRBV27	NA	CASSPQGWQPQHF	TGTGCCAGCAGTCCGCAGGGTTGGCAGCCCCAGCATTTT
TRBJ1-4	NA	TRBV5-5	NA	CASSWDPLKGTNEKLFF	TGTGCCAGCAGCTGGGACCCTTTAAAGGGGACTAATGAAAAACTGTTTTTT
TRBJ2-5	few	TRBV7-8	TRBD1	CASSLKGTGVLQETQYF	TGTGCCAGCAGCTTAAAGGGGACAGGAGTCCTCCAAGAGACCCAGTACTTC
TRBJ2-7	many	TRBV6-5	TRBD1	CASSYLGDSLYEQYF	TGTGCCAGCAGTTACCTCGGGGACAGCCTCTACGAGCAGTACTTC
TRBJ2-1	many	TRBV5-1	NA	CASSFTSRGREQFF	TGCGCCAGCAGCTTCACTAGCCGGGGGAGGGAGCAGTTCTTC
TRBJ2-3	few	TRBV19	TRBD1	CASRGVRTGVADTQYF	TGTGCCAGTAGGGGGGTGAGGACAGGGGTCGCAGATACGCAGTATTTT
TRBJ2-1	NA	TRBV19	NA	CASSGRSNEQFF	TGTGCCAGTAGTGGGCGCTCCAATGAGCAGTTCTTC
TRBJ2-1	many	TRBV11-2	NA	CASSLRTKGRVHNEQFF	TGTGCCAGCAGCTTGAGGACTAAGGGGCGGGTTCACAATGAGCAGTTCTTC
TRBJ2-2	many	TRBV2	TRBD2	CASTRTSQNTGELFF	TGTGCCAGCACGAGGACTAGTCAGAACACCGGGGAGCTGTTTTTT
TRBJ1-1	NA	TRBV2	NA	CASRKGTEAFF	TGTGCCAGCAGGAAAGGGACTGAAGCTTTCTTT
TRBJ2-7	many	TRBV11-2	NA	CASSSPRYEQYF	TGTGCCAGCAGCTCACCTCGCTACGAGCAGTACTTC
TRBJ1-3	few	TRBV7-2	NA	CASSSHGAARSGNTIYF	TGTGCCAGCAGCTCTCACGGAGCGGCCAGGTCTGGAAACACCATATATTTT
TRBJ2-5	many	TRBV11-2	TRBD2	CASSQDAGGGAQYF	TGTGCCAGCAGCCAAGACGCGGGGGGTGGGGCCCAGTACTTC
TRBJ1-5	NA	TRBV6-1	NA	CASSERWQGYDGNQPQHF	TGTGCCAGCAGTGAAAGGTGGCAGGGTTATGACGGCAATCAGCCCCAGCATTTT
TRBJ2-3	NA	TRBV4-3	TRBD2	CASSRNLAGGPSDTQYF	TGCGCCAGCAGCCGAAATCTAGCGGGAGGGCCGTCAGATACGCAGTATTTT
TRBJ2-1	many	TRBV5-1	TRBD2	CASSGGLAGGIKSYNEQFF	TGCGCCAGCAGCGGAGGACTAGCGGGAGGGATAAAGTCCTACAATGAGCAGTTCTTC
TRBJ2-3	NA	TRBV19	NA	CASRLQGNQLTDTQYF	TGTGCCAGTAGACTACAGGGAAACCAACTCACAGATACGCAGTATTTT
TRBJ2-3	many	TRBV5-1	NA	CASSFVSAPTDTQYF	TGCGCCAGCAGCTTCGTCAGCGCCCCCACAGATACGCAGTATTTT
TRBJ2-7	many	TRBV5-1	NA	CASSLDLGSSYEQYF	TGTGCCAGCAGCTTAGATCTCGGCTCATCATACGAGCAGTACTTC
TRBJ1-2	NA	TRBV6-1	NA	CASLNKGRASGYTF	TGTGCCAGTCTGAACAAGGGCAGAGCTAGCGGCTACACCTTC
TRBJ1-1	many	TRBV20-1	NA	CSARGTVGATEAFF	TGCAGTGCTAGGGGAACCGTCGGTGCAACTGAAGCTTTCTTT
TRBJ2-7	few	TRBV6-1	NA	CASSKLGSNEQYF	TGTGCCAGCAGCAAACTGGGCAGCAACGAGCAGTACTTC
TRBJ2-7	many	TRBV28	NA	CASSLRAEQYF	TGTGCCAGCAGCTTGAGGGCCGAGCAGTACTTC
TRBJ2-1	many	TRBV10-3	TRBD2	CAMGAGLGNEQFF	TGTGCCATGGGAGCGGGACTAGGCAATGAGCAGTTCTTC